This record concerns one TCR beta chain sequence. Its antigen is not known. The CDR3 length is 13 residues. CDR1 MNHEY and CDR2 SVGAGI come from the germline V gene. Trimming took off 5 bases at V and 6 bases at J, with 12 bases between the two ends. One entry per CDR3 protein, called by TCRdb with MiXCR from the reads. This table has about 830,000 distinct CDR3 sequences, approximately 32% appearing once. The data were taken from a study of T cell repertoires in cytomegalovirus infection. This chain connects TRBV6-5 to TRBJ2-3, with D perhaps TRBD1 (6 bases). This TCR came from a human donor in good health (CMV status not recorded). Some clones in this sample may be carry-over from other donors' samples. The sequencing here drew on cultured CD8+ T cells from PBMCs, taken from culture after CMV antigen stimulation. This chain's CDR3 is CASSPYRGDTQYF. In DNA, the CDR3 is TGTGCCAGCAGTCCTTATAGGGGGGATACGCAGTATTTT.